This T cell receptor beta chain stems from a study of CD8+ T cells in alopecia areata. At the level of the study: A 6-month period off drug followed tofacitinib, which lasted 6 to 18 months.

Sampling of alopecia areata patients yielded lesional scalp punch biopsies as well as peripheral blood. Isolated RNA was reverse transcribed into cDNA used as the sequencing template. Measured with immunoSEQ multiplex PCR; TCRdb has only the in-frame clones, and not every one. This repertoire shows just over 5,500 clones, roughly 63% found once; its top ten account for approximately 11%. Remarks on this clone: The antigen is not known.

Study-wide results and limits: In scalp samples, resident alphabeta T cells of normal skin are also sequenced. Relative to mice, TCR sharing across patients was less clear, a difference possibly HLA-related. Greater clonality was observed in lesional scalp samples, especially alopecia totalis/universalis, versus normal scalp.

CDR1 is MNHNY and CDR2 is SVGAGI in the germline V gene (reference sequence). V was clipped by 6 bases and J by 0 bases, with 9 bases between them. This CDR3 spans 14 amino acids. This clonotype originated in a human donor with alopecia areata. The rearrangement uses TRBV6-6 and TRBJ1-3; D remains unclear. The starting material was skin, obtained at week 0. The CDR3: CASSRRHSGNTIYF. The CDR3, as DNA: TGTGCCAGCAGCAGGAGACACTCTGGAAACACCATATATTTT.